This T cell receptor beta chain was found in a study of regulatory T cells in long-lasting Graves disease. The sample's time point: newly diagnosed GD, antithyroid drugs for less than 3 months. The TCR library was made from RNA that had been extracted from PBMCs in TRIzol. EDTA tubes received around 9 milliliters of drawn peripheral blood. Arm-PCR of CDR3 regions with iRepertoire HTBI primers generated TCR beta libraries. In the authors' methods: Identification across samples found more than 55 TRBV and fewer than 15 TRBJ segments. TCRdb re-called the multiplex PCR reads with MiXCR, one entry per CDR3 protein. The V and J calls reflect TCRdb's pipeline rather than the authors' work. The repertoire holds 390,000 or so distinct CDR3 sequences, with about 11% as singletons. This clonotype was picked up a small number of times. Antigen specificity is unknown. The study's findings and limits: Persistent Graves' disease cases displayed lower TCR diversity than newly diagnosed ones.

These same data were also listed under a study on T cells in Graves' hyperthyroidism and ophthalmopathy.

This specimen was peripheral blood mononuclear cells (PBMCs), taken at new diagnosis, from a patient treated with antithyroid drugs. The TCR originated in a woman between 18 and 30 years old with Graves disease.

The CDR3 sequence: CASSSSGVKAYEQYF. CDR3 in DNA: TGTGCCAGCAGCTCATCCGGGGTTAAAGCCTACGAGCAGTACTTC. This chain joins TRBV7-9 and TRBJ2-7; D might be TRBD2 (5 bases). CDR3 length equals 15 residues. Germline CDR1 is SEHNR and CDR2 is FQNEAQ (reference sequence). V lost 4 bases to trimming and J lost 2 bases, with 15 bases between them.